The 5 T cell receptor beta chains given below trace back to one sample, sequenced in a study of response to subunit inactivated influenza vaccine (dated by TCRdb to the late 2010s). Receptors were amplified or captured by RT-PCR. Instrument on record: Illumina HiSeq 2500. The public reads were run again by TCRdb, first through fastp at Q25 and then through MiXCR, and only productive beta chains were kept. Entries are consolidated by CDR3 protein sequence, retaining the most common genes and DNA. The sample yields around 530,000 distinct CDR3 sequences; approximately 15% were counted once. The leading ten clones occupy over 2.5% of the sample. The material sequenced was CD4+ T cells sorted from PBMCs, taken around 2 years after vaccination. Receptors were obtained from a man aged 45 to 70 who received an inactivated influenza vaccine. Donor details come from another sample of the same person, matched by shared clones.

V usage is TRBV3-1 and J usage is TRBJ2-1; D unresolved. The CDR3 totals 13 residues. V was clipped by 4 bases and J by 4 bases, with 8 bases between them. CDR1 and CDR2 (germline): LGHDT, YNNKEL (reference sequence). CDR3 in amino acids: CASSPGNYNEQFF. In nucleotides, the CDR3 is TGTGCCAGCAGCCCCGGAAATTACAATGAGCAGTTCTTC.

CDR3 sequence reads: CAISQAGESYNEQFF. CDR3 DNA: TGTGCCATCAGCCAAGCGGGAGAATCCTACAATGAGCAGTTCTTC. J is TRBJ2-1 and V is TRBV10-3, with TRBD2 matching over 8 bases. V lost 6 bases, J lost 1 base, and 5 bases stayed unmatched. The CDR3 spans 15 residues. Germline CDR1 reads ENHRY; CDR2 reads SYGVKD.

The chain's CDR3 is CASSEGLTAVDGYTF. In DNA, the CDR3 is TGTGCCAGCAGTGAAGGTCTGACGGCGGTCGATGGCTACACCTTC. The V call is TRBV25-1, the J call TRBJ1-2; no clear D gene. The germline CDR1 and CDR2 sequences are MGHDK and SYGVNS. The CDR3 is 15 amino acids. V gave up 2 bases and J gave up 6 bases, with 16 bases separating them.

This clonotype appeared many times. The chain carries TRBV12-3 or TRBV12-4 and TRBJ1-1; 8 bases agree with TRBD1. J gave up 5 bases and V 2 bases, and 1 base lay outside the gene matches. This CDR3 contains 13 residues. The CDR3 here is CASSLRQGTEAFF. CDR3 DNA sequence: TGTGCCAGCAGTTTAAGACAGGGGACTGAAGCTTTCTTT.

This clonotype was picked up many times. The V and J genes are TRBV6-2 or TRBV6-3 and TRBJ2-7; 13 positions match TRBD2. Unmatched junction bases numbered 13, after V lost 5 bases and J lost 0 bases. This CDR3 spans 19 amino acids. The V gene's germline CDR1 is MNHEY and CDR2 SVGEGT. The CDR3 sequence is CASSQLRGLAGAASYEQYF. The CDR3 DNA is TGTGCCAGCAGTCAACTTAGAGGACTAGCGGGAGCTGCCTCCTACGAGCAGTACTTC.